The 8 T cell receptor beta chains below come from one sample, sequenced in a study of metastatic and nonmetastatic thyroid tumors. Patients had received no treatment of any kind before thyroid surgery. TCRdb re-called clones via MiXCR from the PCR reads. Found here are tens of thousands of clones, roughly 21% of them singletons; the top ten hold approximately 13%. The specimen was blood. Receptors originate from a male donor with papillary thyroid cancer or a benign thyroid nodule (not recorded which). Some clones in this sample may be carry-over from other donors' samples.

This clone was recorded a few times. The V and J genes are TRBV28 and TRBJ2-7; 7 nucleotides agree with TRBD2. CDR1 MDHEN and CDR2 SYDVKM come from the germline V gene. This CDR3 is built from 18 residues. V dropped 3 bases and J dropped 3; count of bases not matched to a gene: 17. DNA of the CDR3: TGTGCCAGCAGTTTCATTGAGTCAGCGGGACCCTACCTCTACGAGCAGTACTTC. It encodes CASSFIESAGPYLYEQYF.

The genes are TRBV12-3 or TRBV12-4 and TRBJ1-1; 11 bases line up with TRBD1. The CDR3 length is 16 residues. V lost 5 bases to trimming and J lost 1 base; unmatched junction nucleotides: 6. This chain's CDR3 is CASSRTGGLSNTEAFF. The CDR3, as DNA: TGTGCCAGCAGTCGGACAGGGGGCCTCTCGAACACTGAAGCTTTCTTT.

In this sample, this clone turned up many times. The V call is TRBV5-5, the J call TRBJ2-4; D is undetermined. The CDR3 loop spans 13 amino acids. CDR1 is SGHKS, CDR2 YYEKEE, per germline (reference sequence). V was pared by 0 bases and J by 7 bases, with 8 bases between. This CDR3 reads CASSLDRWNIQYF. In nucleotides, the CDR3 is TGTGCCAGCAGCTTGGACAGATGGAACATTCAGTACTTC.

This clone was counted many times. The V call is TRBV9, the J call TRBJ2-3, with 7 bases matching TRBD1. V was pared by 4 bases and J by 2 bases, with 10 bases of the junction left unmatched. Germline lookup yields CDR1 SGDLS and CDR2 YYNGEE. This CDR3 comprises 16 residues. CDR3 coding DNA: TGTGCCAGCAGCCCTCCGGGACAGAGATACACAGATACGCAGTATTTT. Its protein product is CASSPPGQRYTDTQYF.

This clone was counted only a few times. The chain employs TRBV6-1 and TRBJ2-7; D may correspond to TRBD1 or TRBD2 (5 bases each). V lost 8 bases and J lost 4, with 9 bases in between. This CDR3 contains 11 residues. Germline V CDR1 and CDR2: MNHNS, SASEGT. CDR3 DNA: TGTGCCAGCGGCGAGGGGTACGAGCAGTACTTC. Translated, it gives CASGEGYEQYF.

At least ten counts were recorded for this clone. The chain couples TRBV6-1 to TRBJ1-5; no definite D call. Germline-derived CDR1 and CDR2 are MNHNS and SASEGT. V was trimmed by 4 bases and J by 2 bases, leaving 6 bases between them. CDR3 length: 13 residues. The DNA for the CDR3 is TGTGCCAGCAGTGGTAGTGGCAATCAGCCCCAGCATTTT. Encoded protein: CASSGSGNQPQHF.

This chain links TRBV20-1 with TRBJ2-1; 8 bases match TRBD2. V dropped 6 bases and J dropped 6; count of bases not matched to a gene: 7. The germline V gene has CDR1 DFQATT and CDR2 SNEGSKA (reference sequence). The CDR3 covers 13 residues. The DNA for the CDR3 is TGCAGTGCGGGGACTAGAAGGTTCAATGAGCAGTTCTTC. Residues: CSAGTRRFNEQFF.

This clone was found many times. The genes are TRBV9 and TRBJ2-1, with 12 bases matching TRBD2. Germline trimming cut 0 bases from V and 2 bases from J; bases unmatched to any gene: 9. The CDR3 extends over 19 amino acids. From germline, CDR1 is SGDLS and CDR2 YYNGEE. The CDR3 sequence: CASSVGWGASGRAYNEQFF. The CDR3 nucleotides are TGTGCCAGCAGCGTAGGATGGGGGGCTAGCGGGAGGGCCTACAATGAGCAGTTCTTC.